Reported below is one T cell receptor beta chain. Antigen: not known. The study drew the donors from its approximately 110-subject validation cohort, separate from the 666-subject first cohort. These data originate in a study of cytomegalovirus exposure and HLA in healthy donors. For the study at large: A later analysis reported the 90 to 150 validation repertoires used the same platform as the roughly 700 first-cohort repertoires.

Study findings and constraints: According to the study, 150 to 200 TCR beta chains were cytomegalovirus-associated. Cytomegalovirus status was reportedly diagnosed by the classifier with high sensitivity and specificity.

Sequenced by immunoSEQ multiplex PCR; TCRdb stores in-frame clones only, minus some. The sample includes over 150,000 clones, around nine tenths of them seen just once. Germline CDR1 LGHNA, CDR2 YSLEER. This CDR3 has 16 amino acids. The J gene is TRBJ2-5, the V gene TRBV4-3; tentatively, D is TRBD2 (6 bases). The J call is doubtful: the DNA matches TRBJ2-7 better. The sequence came from a man aged 18 to 35 in good health and CMV-seropositive. The sequencing sample was made of PBMCs. CDR3 DNA: TGCGCCAGCAGCCAAGACAAGAGGCAGGGAGGCGACGAGCAGTACTTC. Translation: CASSQDKRQGGDEQYF.